These T cell receptor beta chains were read from a single sample in a study of cytomegalovirus exposure and HLA in healthy donors. The repertoire was sequenced with immunoSEQ multiplex PCR; TCRdb's copy has only in-frame clones and lacks some. The data show some 90,000 clones, more than 65% seen once. Sequenced input: PBMCs. Receptors originate from a man aged 55-75 years in good health and CMV-seronegative. Each CDR3 is given with its conserved first and last residue. The D gene is left open where the match is weak. Clone size is not always given. Where it is, it says once, few, many or a class for expanded clones.

TRBJ2-3 TRBV19 once TRBD1 TGTGCCAGTAGTACGCCTCCGGGACAGACGCAGTATTTT CASSTPPGQTQYF
TRBJ1-2 TRBV6-1 NA TRBD1 TGTGCCAGCAGAGCCCGGACAGGAGACTTTTACGGCTACACCTTC CASRARTGDFYGYTF
TRBJ2-4 TRBV5-1 NA TRBD2 TGCGCCAGCAGCTTGAATGTTGGCGGGAGGGAAAACATTCAGTACTTC CASSLNVGGRENIQYF
TRBJ2-6 TRBV5-1 NA NA TGCGCCAGCAGCTTGGGAGGGAGCTCTGGGGCCAACGTCCTGACTTTC CASSLGGSSGANVLTF
TRBJ2-1 TRBV5-4 few NA TGTGCCAGCAGCTTGGTCGACAATGAGCAGTTCTTC CASSLVDNEQFF
TRBJ2-7 TRBV7-8 NA TRBD2 TGTGCCAGCAGCTTGGGTAGGCGTTCCAGCGGGAGCTCCTACGAGCAGTACTTC CASSLGRRSSGSSYEQYF
TRBJ2-1 TRBV29-1 NA TRBD1 TGCAGCGTTGGCGGGACAGGGCGACGGGATGAGCAGTTCTTC CSVGGTGRRDEQFF
TRBJ2-7 TRBV28 NA NA TGTGCCAGCAGCCTCGGGACACTTACCTACGAGCAGTACTTC CASSLGTLTYEQYF
TRBJ1-1 TRBV29-1 NA NA TGCAGCGTTGATGGACAGAACACTGAAGCTTTCTTT CSVDGQNTEAFF
TRBJ2-3 TRBV29-1 NA NA TGCAGCGTGGGGAGTGGCGGGAGCACAGATACGCAGTATTTT CSVGSGGSTDTQYF
TRBJ2-2 TRBV5-4 NA NA TGTGCCAGCAGCTTGGATCGCAGGGGGGCGGCCACCGGGGAGCTGTTTTTT CASSLDRRGAATGELFF
TRBJ2-7 TRBV7-2 NA NA TGTGCCAGCAGCTTATCGATAGGGGACGAGCAGTACTTC CASSLSIGDEQYF
TRBJ2-2 TRBV11-1 NA NA TGTGCCAGCAGCTTAAACTCAGGGGCCAACACCGGGGAGCTGTTTTTT CASSLNSGANTGELFF
TRBJ1-5 TRBV5-8 NA NA TGTGCCAGCAGCCAAAGAACCTATAGCAATCAGCCCCAGCATTTT CASSQRTYSNQPQHF
TRBJ1-5 TRBV19 NA NA TGTGCCAGCGATCAGCCCCAGCATTTT CASDQPQHF
TRBJ1-5 TRBV6-5 NA NA TGTGCCAGCAGTTATAGCCAGGAAAGAAGGGGGCCCCAGCATTTT CASSYSQERRGPQHF
TRBJ1-2 TRBV5-1 NA NA TGCGCCAGCAGCTTGGGCCCGGACAAAACGGGTGGCTACACCTTC CASSLGPDKTGGYTF
TRBJ2-2 TRBV29-1 NA TRBD1 TGCAGCGCCGGACAGGGTGCGGACACCGGGGAGCTGTTTTTT CSAGQGADTGELFF
TRBJ1-1 TRBV5-1 few NA TGCGCCAGCAGGACAGGTGGGCTTAACACTGAAGCTTTCTTT CASRTGGLNTEAFF
TRBJ2-3 TRBV28 NA NA TGTGCCAGCAGTTCCCCACTAGGCACAGATACGCAGTATTTT CASSSPLGTDTQYF
TRBJ1-2 TRBV4-3 NA TRBD1 TGCGCCAGCAGCCAAGATTTGGGACAGAGAGGGGGCTACACCTTC CASSQDLGQRGGYTF
TRBJ2-1 TRBV18 NA NA TGTGCCAGCTCACCACCTGTCACCTACAATGAGCAGTTCTTC CASSPPVTYNEQFF
TRBJ2-3 TRBV2 NA NA TGTGCCAGCAGTGACGGAGGACAGCAGATGGGGTATTTT CASSDGGQQMGYF
TRBJ2-1 TRBV30 NA NA TGTGCCTGGGAAGGGGTGGTCTACAATGAGCAGTTCTTC CAWEGVVYNEQFF
TRBJ1-3 TRBV7-7 NA NA TGTGCCAGCAGCCCAGGGGTGAGCTCTGGAAACACCATATATTTT CASSPGVSSGNTIYF
TRBJ2-3 TRBV5-1 few TRBD1 TGCGCCAGCAGCGACACCGGGACAGGGCCCGATACGCAGTATTTT CASSDTGTGPDTQYF
TRBJ2-1 TRBV18 few NA TGTGCCAGCGCCGACAGCAATGAGCAGTTCTTC CASADSNEQFF
TRBJ1-5 TRBV4-1 many NA TGCGCCAGCAGCCCAACATATAACAGGGTAGGTCAGAATCAGCCCCAGCATTTT CASSPTYNRVGQNQPQHF
TRBJ2-5 TRBV2 NA TRBD2 TGTGCCAGCGGGGGGACTAGCGGGGGAGAGACCCAGTACTTC CASGGTSGGETQYF
TRBJ1-4 TRBV27 NA NA TGTGCCAGCAGTCGTCAGGGGAGAGGGGTTAATGAAAAACTGTTTTTT CASSRQGRGVNEKLFF
TRBJ2-5 TRBV27 NA TRBD1 TGTGCCAGCAGCCAGGACAGGGGTTACGAGACCCAGTACTTC CASSQDRGYETQYF
TRBJ2-7 TRBV5-1 NA TRBD1 TGCGCCAGCAGCTTGGCTTTCGGGACAGGGGGCGAAGAGCAGTACTTC CASSLAFGTGGEEQYF
TRBJ2-7 TRBV19 few NA TGTGCCAGTAGCCGACCGGGGGACAGCAAAAGGAACTACGAGCAGTACTTC CASSRPGDSKRNYEQYF
TRBJ1-4 TRBV2 NA NA TGTGCCAGCAGTGAAGCGAATGAGGGCGGCGATGAAAAACTGTTTTTT CASSEANEGGDEKLFF
TRBJ1-4 TRBV7-9 once NA TGTGCCAGCAGCTTATCGTGGAATCAGGGCGGGGTTAATGAAAAACTGTTTTTT CASSLSWNQGGVNEKLFF
TRBJ2-1 TRBV7-2 few NA TGTGCCAGCAGCCCGACACCCGGTGAGCAGTTCTTC CASSPTPGEQFF
TRBJ1-4 TRBV7-2 NA NA TGTGCCAGCAGCTCTAGCGGGTCCGATAAACTGTTTTTT CASSSSGSDKLFF
TRBJ1-6 TRBV6-1 NA NA TGTGCCAGCAGCGGTGAAAGGAGGTCACCCCTCCACTTT CASSGERRSPLHF
TRBJ2-7 TRBV4-2 few NA TGTGCCAGCAGCCAAGAACTTTCGGCAGGGCTTGGTGAGCAGTACTTC CASSQELSAGLGEQYF
TRBJ1-1 TRBV5-1 NA NA TGCGCCAGCAGCCTCACCACGGGTATCAACACTGAAGCTTTCTTT CASSLTTGINTEAFF
TRBJ2-7 TRBV6-5 NA TRBD2 TGTGCCAGCAGTTTTTCCGGGAGGAACTCCTACGAGCAGTACTTC CASSFSGRNSYEQYF
TRBJ1-5 TRBV7-9 NA TRBD1 TGTGCCAGCAGCTTAGGGACAGGGTTATTAGGCAATCAGCCCCAGCATTTT CASSLGTGLLGNQPQHF
TRBJ1-1 TRBV11-2 few NA TGTGCCAGCAGCTACCGGGCTGAAGCTTTCTTT CASSYRAEAFF
TRBJ2-3 TRBV5-4 NA NA TGTGCCAGCAGCTTGGGGGGCGGGGTGGGCACAGATACGCAGTATTTT CASSLGGGVGTDTQYF
TRBJ2-7 TRBV5-4 few TRBD1 TGTGCCAGCAGCCTGGACAGGGGGCGTCGGGAGCAGTACTTC CASSLDRGRREQYF
TRBJ2-5 TRBV7-7 NA NA TGTGCCAGCAGCTTTGGAGGCGGAGAGACCCAGTACTTC CASSFGGGETQYF
TRBJ1-1 TRBV7-2 NA TRBD1 TGTGCCAGCAGCGTTACAGGGGGCGCAGAGTTCGCTGAAGCTTTCTTT CASSVTGGAEFAEAFF